The source of this T cell receptor beta chain is a study of regulatory T cells in long-lasting Graves disease. Sequencing libraries for TCR beta were prepared with iRepertoire HTBI primers and Arm-PCR of CDR3 regions. TCRdb reprocessed the multiplex PCR reads with MiXCR, giving one entry per CDR3 protein. The sample gives 580,000 or so distinct CDR3 sequences, roughly a sixth of which show up once; around 11% is in the top ten. Time point noted: newly diagnosed GD, antithyroid drugs for less than 3 months. PBMC-extracted RNA yielded the TCR library. Comment on this clonotype: Its antigen is still unknown.

The CDR3 totals 12 residues. Trimming left V 3 bases short and J 5 bases short, with 7 bases between. Germline lookup yields CDR1 KGHSH and CDR2 LQKENI. Notes on the study in general: The TCR repertoire of persistent Graves' patients was less diverse than that of newly diagnosed ones.

These same records also appear under a second study, on T cells in Graves' hyperthyroidism and ophthalmopathy. That paper states: Most thyroid clonotypes expanded above 0.001 appeared in blood too. Patients with ophthalmopathy were separated from those with stable hyperthyroidism by a 13 V-J model.

Specimen: peripheral blood mononuclear cells (PBMCs), collected at new diagnosis, from a patient treated with antithyroid drugs. J is TRBJ1-2 and V is TRBV18; D is unclear. The sequence was obtained from a man younger than 35 with Graves disease. The CDR3 region has the DNA TGTGCCAGCTCACCCCGGGATTATGGCTACACCTTC. This sequence encodes CASSPRDYGYTF.